This T cell receptor (beta chain) was captured by sequencing in a study of identical twins. Overall study findings and caveats: Invariant MAIT and iNKT cells may have partly biased zero-insertion analyses.

Regarding this clonotype: Its antigen is as yet unknown.

A template switching step contributed a universal primer site, while unique molecular identifiers were present in the cDNA. MiXCR, applied by TCRdb to the 5' RACE reads, yields one record per CDR3 protein. This sample has around 470,000 distinct CDR3 sequences, with about 14% found just once. This same sample was also part of a study on yellow fever vaccine responses in identical twins.

The source is a woman under 30 in good health. What was sequenced was CD4+ T cells sorted from blood.

The CDR3 sequence is CASSQVQGDEQFF. Here the CDR3 DNA reads TGTGCCAGCAGCCAAGTTCAAGGGGATGAGCAGTTCTTC. This rearrangement joins TRBV4-2 to TRBJ2-1; a weak D match, TRBD1 (5 bases). V was shortened by 1 base and J by 8 bases, with 9 bases between the two germline ends. The CDR3 is made up of 13 amino acids. Germline CDR1 reads LGHNA; CDR2 reads YNFKEQ.